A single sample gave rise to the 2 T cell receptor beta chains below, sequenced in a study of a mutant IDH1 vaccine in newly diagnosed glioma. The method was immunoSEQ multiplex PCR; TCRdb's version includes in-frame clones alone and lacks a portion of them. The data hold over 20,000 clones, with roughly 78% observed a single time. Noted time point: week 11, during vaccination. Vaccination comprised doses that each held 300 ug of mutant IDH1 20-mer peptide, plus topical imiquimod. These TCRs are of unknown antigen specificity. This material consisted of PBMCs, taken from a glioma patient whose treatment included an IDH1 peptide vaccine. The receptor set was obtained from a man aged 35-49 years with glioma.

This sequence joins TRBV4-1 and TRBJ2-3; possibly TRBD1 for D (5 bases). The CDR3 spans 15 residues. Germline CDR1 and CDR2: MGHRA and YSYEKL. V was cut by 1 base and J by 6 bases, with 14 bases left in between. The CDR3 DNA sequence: TGCGCCAGCAGCCAAGCAGGGCTTCCACTGGATACGCAGTATTTT. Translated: CASSQAGLPLDTQYF.

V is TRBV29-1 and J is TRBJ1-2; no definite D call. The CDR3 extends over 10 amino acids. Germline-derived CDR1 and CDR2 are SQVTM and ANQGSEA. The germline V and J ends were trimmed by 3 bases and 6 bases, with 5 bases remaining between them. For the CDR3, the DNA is TGCAGCGTTGATGCGAATGGCTACACCTTC. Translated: CSVDANGYTF. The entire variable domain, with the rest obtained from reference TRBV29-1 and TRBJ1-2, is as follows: SAVISQKPSRDICQRGTSLTIQCQVDSQVTMMFWYRQQPGQSLTLIATANQGSEATYESGFVIDKFPISRPNLTFSTLTVSNMSPEDSSIYLCSVDANGYTFGSGTRLTVV.